The 23 T cell receptor beta chains below were found in one sample sequenced in a study of beta chain features in type 1 diabetes. What was sequenced were expressed TCRB transcripts, since all of the isolated RNA had been reverse transcribed. Assay: immunoSEQ multiplex PCR; the TCRdb copy retains only in-frame clones and omits some. This table holds just under 150,000 clones, 10% to 15% found once. For these receptors, no antigen is known. Study results and caveats: Moderately but significantly shorter TCRB CDR3s were found in Type 1 diabetes patients in all four CD4+ subsets.

Material for sequencing was central memory CD4+ T cells from blood. These receptors were obtained from a man in his late teens or twenties with type 1 diabetes.

In its sample, this clone was seen a few times. This sequence joins TRBV5-1 and TRBJ2-1; D is undetermined. Looked up from germline, CDR1 is SGHRS and CDR2 is YFSETQ. V dropped 10 bases and J dropped 4 bases, with 12 bases sitting between them. The CDR3 sequence is 12 residues long. In DNA form, the CDR3 reads TGCGCCCGTGTCCGGAGATACAATGAGCAGTTCTTC. Translation gives CARVRRYNEQFF.

This clone was picked up a small number of times. The J gene is TRBJ2-3, the V gene TRBV14; the D gene is possibly TRBD1 (6 bases). The CDR3 contains 14 residues. Trimming stripped 5 bases from V and 1 base from J, with 10 bases between. Germline-derived CDR1 and CDR2 are SGHDN and FVKESK. CDR3 region: CASSVPGGTDTQYF. The CDR3 nucleotides are TGTGCCAGCAGCGTACCAGGGGGCACAGATACGCAGTATTTT.

This chain connects TRBV28 to TRBJ1-2, with 9 bases that match TRBD1. This CDR3 region has 14 residues. The V and J ends lost 7 bases and 7 bases, in that order; junction bases with no gene match: 10. Germline lookup yields CDR1 MDHEN and CDR2 SYDVKM. CDR3 sequence (DNA): TGTGCCAGCACCTTCGGACAGGGGATAGGTGGCTACACCTTC. Its translation is CASTFGQGIGGYTF.

Only a few counts were recorded for this clone. This chain links TRBV28 with TRBJ2-7, with 7 bases that match TRBD1. The length of the CDR3 is 18 residues. The trim removed 5 bases at V and 1 base at J, leaving 17 bases unmatched. Germline loops: CDR1 MDHEN, CDR2 SYDVKM. CDR3 protein: CASSARTSYRGHSYEQYF. The CDR3 coding sequence is TGTGCCAGCAGTGCAAGGACGTCTTATAGGGGGCATTCCTACGAGCAGTACTTC.

This clone was detected only a few times. CDR3 in DNA: TGTGCCAGCAGTTACTCGACAGGGTCAGGCTATGGCTACACCTTC. It is translated as CASSYSTGSGYGYTF. The rearrangement joins TRBV6-5 to TRBJ1-2; TRBD1 matches 7 bases. CDR1 and CDR2 (germline): MNHEY, SVGAGI. The CDR3 has 15 amino acids. The ends lost 0 bases at V and 4 bases at J; junction bases unmatched: 5.

This clone was counted between two and nine times. In nucleotides, the CDR3 is TGTGCTAGTGGTTTGGTACCGGACGAAGGAGGCTACACCTTC. Amino acids: CASGLVPDEGGYTF. This chain links TRBV12-5 with TRBJ1-2; D unresolved. Germline CDR1 LGHNT, CDR2 FRNRAP. CDR3 size: 14 residues. Trimming left V 0 bases short and J 8 bases short, with 13 bases between. Filled out from reference TRBV12-5 and TRBJ1-2, the complete variable domain reads DARVTQTPRHKVTEMGQEVTMRCQPILGHNTVFWYRQTMMQGLELLAYFRNRAPLDDSGMPKDRFSAEMPDATLATLKIQPSEPRDSAVYFCASGLVPDEGGYTFGSGTRLTVV.

This clone was observed a handful of times. The genes are TRBV10-3 and TRBJ2-2; no firm D call. The CDR3 extends over 15 amino acids. Germline V gene data show CDR1 as ENHRY and CDR2 as SYGVKD. V was shortened by 5 bases and J by 0 bases, with 10 bases between the two germline ends. In DNA, the CDR3 is TGTGCCATCAGTCCACCGGAATCGAACACCGGGGAGCTGTTTTTT. Its translation is CAISPPESNTGELFF.

A few counts support this clone. The V gene is TRBV19, the J gene TRBJ1-1; D possibly corresponds to TRBD1 (5 bases). Looked up from germline, CDR1 is LNHDA and CDR2 is SQIVND (reference sequence). V was pared by 1 base and J by 7 bases, with 10 bases between. This CDR3 contains 13 residues. DNA of the CDR3: TGTGCCAGTAGTATAGTCCAGGGAGGTGAAGCTTTCTTT. Translating gives CASSIVQGGEAFF.

The V call is TRBV6-1, the J call TRBJ2-1, with D tentatively TRBD2 (5 bases). This CDR3 comprises 14 residues. V lost 2 bases to trimming and J lost 4 bases, with 9 bases between them. In germline, CDR1 is MNHNS, CDR2 SASEGT. The DNA of the CDR3 is TGTGCCAGCAGTGAAATCCCGGGGTACAATGAGCAGTTCTTC. It translates to CASSEIPGYNEQFF.

As for this clone: Other DNA sequences in the sample encode the same CDR3. The V gene is TRBV18, the J gene TRBJ1-1; D unclear. V was shortened by 3 bases and J by 0 bases, with 5 bases between the two germline ends. Germline-derived CDR1 and CDR2 are KGHSH and LQKENI. The CDR3 extends over 13 amino acids. The CDR3 here is CASSPGLNTEAFF. The CDR3, as DNA: TGTGCCAGCTCACCGGGCCTGAACACTGAAGCTTTCTTT.

The rearrangement joins TRBV15 to TRBJ2-5, with 11 bases fitting TRBD1. V lost 0 bases, J lost 3 bases, and 6 bases stayed unmatched. The CDR3 extends over 17 amino acids. CDR1 LNHNV and CDR2 YYDKDF come from the germline V gene (reference sequence). CDR3 DNA sequence: TGTGCCACCAGCAGAGATCTTGGGACAGGGGGAAAAGAGACCCAGTACTTC. Its protein product is CATSRDLGTGGKETQYF.

As concerns this clone: This specimen includes other DNA sequences encoding the same CDR3. The chain is built from TRBV4-1 and TRBJ1-2, with unresolved D. Looked up from germline, CDR1 is MGHRA and CDR2 is YSYEKL. CDR3 length: 12 amino acids. V was pared by 0 bases and J by 4 bases, with 3 bases between. The CDR3 bases are TGCGCCAGCAGCCAAGATGGCTATGGCTACACCTTC. Its protein product is CASSQDGYGYTF.

This clone showed up just a few times. The chain has TRBV6-5 and TRBJ2-1, with D maybe TRBD2 (6 bases). Per the germline V gene, CDR1 is MNHEY and CDR2 is SVGAGI. V shed 0 bases and J shed 2 bases, with 11 bases lying between them. The CDR3 runs to 16 residues. CDR3 loop: CASSYSPGLTYNEQFF. CDR3 bases: TGTGCCAGCAGTTACTCGCCGGGACTCACCTACAATGAGCAGTTCTTC.

V and J are TRBV30 and TRBJ1-3; possible D gene TRBD1, 5 bases. The V end was cut by 5 bases, the J end by 4 bases, with 12 bases between. Germline V gene lookup returns CDR1 GTSNPN and CDR2 SVGIG (reference sequence). The CDR3 is 13 residues long. The CDR3 bases are TGTGCCTGGGACACAGGTACAGGAAACACCATATATTTT. It yields the protein CAWDTGTGNTIYF.

This clone came up many times. The chain combines TRBV5-1 with TRBJ1-2, with a tentative D call TRBD1 (6 bases). V was shortened by 7 bases and J by 7 bases, with 14 bases between the two germline ends. CDR3 length equals 12 residues. Germline-derived CDR1 and CDR2 are SGHRS and YFSETQ. The CDR3, as DNA: TGCGCCAGCTCTTCTGGGACATTTGGCTACACCTTC. Translating it yields CASSSGTFGYTF.

The chain links TRBV19 to TRBJ1-6; TRBD1 aligns across 7 bases. Looked up from germline, CDR1 is LNHDA and CDR2 is SQIVND (reference sequence). CDR3 length equals 14 residues. Trimming removed 5 bases from V and 7 bases from J; junction bases left unmatched: 5. The CDR3: CASSGQVLNSPLHF. Written as DNA, the CDR3 is TGTGCCAGTAGTGGACAGGTCCTAAATTCACCCCTCCACTTT.

This clone was picked up many times. The V call is TRBV23-1, the J call TRBJ1-5; D perhaps matches TRBD1 (6 bases). TRBV23-1 carries the ORF label, with uncertain function. The V gene lost 0 bases and the J gene lost 1 base, with 7 bases spanning the gap. This CDR3 is built from 15 residues. The CDR3 loop reads CASSQSRGSNQPQHF. For the CDR3, the DNA is TGCGCCAGCAGTCAATCGAGGGGGAGCAATCAGCCCCAGCATTTT.

This clone has only a few counts. The chain is built from TRBV7-2 and TRBJ1-4; D not certain. Germline V CDR1 and CDR2: SGHTA, FQGNSA. Trimming stripped 1 base from V and 2 bases from J, with 5 bases between. The CDR3 runs to 14 residues. The CDR3 DNA sequence: TGTGCCAGCAGCTTAGGGGCGACTAATGAAAAACTGTTTTTT. Residues: CASSLGATNEKLFF.

The CDR3 reads CATEQGASYEQYF. In nucleotides, the CDR3 is TGTGCCACAGAACAGGGGGCGTCCTACGAGCAGTACTTC. The chain joins TRBV10-3 to TRBJ2-7; TRBD1 agrees at 9 bases. This CDR3 spans 13 amino acids. V trimming: 10 bases; J trimming: 1 base; junction bases outside the gene matches: 5. CDR1 and CDR2 (germline): ENHRY, SYGVKD.

This sequence joins TRBV7-9 and TRBJ2-5, with D possibly being TRBD1 (6 bases). Trimming stripped 4 bases from V and 3 bases from J, with 9 bases between. This CDR3 spans 13 amino acids. Germline values: CDR1 SEHNR, CDR2 FQNEAQ (reference sequence). The CDR3 bases are TGTGCCAGCAGCTCATACAGGGAAGAGACCCAGTACTTC. This codes for CASSSYREETQYF.

The chain employs TRBV14 and TRBJ2-3; possibly TRBD2 for D (5 bases). This CDR3 has 13 residues. V was trimmed by 3 bases and J by 1 base, leaving 5 bases between them. Germline V gene data show CDR1 as SGHDN and CDR2 as FVKESK. The CDR3 reads CASSQRGTDTQYF. CDR3 DNA: TGTGCCAGCAGCCAGCGGGGCACAGATACGCAGTATTTT.

This clone was counted between two and nine times. As DNA, the CDR3 is TGTGCCAGCAACCAGGGACAGAGCTCCTACGAGCAGTACTTC. Residues: CASNQGQSSYEQYF. The chain couples TRBV9 to TRBJ2-5, with 7 positions matching TRBD1. Judging by the DNA end, TRBJ2-7 fits better; the J call may be wrong. The CDR3 consists of 14 residues. Germline CDR1 and CDR2: SGDLS and YYNGEE.

V is TRBV5-1 and J is TRBJ2-3; D uncertain. This CDR3 has 14 amino acids. Trimming left V 1 base short and J 12 bases short, with 18 bases between. The germline gives CDR1 SGHRS, CDR2 YFSETQ. The CDR3 DNA reads TGCGCCAGCAGCTTGACAACGGTAGCAGAACCTCAGTATTTT. The encoded protein is CASSLTTVAEPQYF.